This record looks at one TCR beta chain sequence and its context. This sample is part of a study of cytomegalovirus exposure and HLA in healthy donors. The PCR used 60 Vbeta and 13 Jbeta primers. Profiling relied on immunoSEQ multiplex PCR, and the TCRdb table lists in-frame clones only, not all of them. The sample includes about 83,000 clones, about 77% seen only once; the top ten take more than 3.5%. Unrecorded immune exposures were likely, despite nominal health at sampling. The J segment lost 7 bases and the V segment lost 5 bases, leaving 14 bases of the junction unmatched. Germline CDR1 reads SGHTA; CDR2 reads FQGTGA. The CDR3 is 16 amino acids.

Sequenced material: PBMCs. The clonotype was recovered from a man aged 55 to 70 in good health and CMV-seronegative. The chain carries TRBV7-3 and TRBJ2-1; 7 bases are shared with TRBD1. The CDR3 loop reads CASSPPGRTGLNEQFF. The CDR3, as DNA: TGTGCCAGCAGCCCGCCCGGCCGGACAGGCCTAAATGAGCAGTTCTTC.